This TCR beta chain is drawn from a study of blood T cell repertoires in COVID-19. Overall study context: Donors in the United States, Italy and Spain gave samples during acute or convalescent COVID-19.

Libraries were prepared by immunoSEQ multiplex PCR; TCRdb keeps only in-frame clonotypes and omits some of them. This sample has over 100,000 clones, with about 89% found just once. This CDR3 has 14 amino acids. In germline, CDR1 is LGHDT, CDR2 YNNKEL (reference sequence). Deletions cut 1 base from V and 5 bases from J, with 11 bases between. This receptor was taken from a human donor with acute or convalescent COVID-19. The donor label of this sample is uncertain. This chain links TRBV3-1 (or the pseudogene TRBV3-2) with TRBJ2-5, with unresolved D. The material sequenced was peripheral blood. The CDR3 region is CASSQGTGGETQYF. The CDR3 region has the DNA TGTGCCAGCAGCCAAGGTACGGGTGGCGAGACCCAGTACTTC.